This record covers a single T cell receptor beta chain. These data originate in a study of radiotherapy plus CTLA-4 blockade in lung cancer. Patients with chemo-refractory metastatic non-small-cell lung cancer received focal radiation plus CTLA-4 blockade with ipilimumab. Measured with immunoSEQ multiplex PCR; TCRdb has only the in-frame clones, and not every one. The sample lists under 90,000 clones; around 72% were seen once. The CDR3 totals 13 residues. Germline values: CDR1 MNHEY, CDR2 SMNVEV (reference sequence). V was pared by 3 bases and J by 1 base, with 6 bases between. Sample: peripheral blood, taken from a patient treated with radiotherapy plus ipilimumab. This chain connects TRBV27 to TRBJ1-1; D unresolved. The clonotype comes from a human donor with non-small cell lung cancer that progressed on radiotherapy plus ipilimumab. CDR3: CASSFNSNTEAFF. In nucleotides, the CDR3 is TGTGCCAGCAGTTTCAACTCGAACACTGAAGCTTTCTTT.